This T cell receptor (beta chain) was obtained from a study of cytomegalovirus exposure and HLA in healthy donors. Study-wide results and caveats: Presence/absence analyses supposed approximately even sequencing depth among donors. According to the study, around 150 TCR beta chains were cytomegalovirus-associated. A later analysis found that most CMV-associated TCR beta chains appeared HLA-restricted.

The primer mix had 60 Vbeta and 13 Jbeta primers. The data were produced by immunoSEQ multiplex PCR, yet TCRdb's version contains in-frame clones alone and is incomplete. The sample yields about 150,000 clones, about three quarters seen once. To note about this clone: The antigen is unknown.

The V end lost 8 bases, the J end lost 7 bases, and 14 bases lay between the germline ends. This CDR3 spans 13 amino acids. Germline V gene sequence: CDR1 MDHEN, CDR2 SYDVKM. This sequence joins TRBV28 and TRBJ1-4, with D tentatively TRBD1 (6 bases). This TCR was sampled from a woman aged 40 to 50 in good health and CMV-seronegative. The sequenced sample was PBMCs. The CDR3 spells CASRGGAGEKLFF. The CDR3 DNA reads TGTGCCAGCCGGGGGGGGGCTGGTGAAAAACTGTTTTTT.